Below, one T cell receptor beta chain is given with its context. The target antigen is unknown. Germline V CDR1 and CDR2: KGHDR, SFDVKD. The CDR3 is 18 residues long. Trimming shortened V by 3 bases and J by 2 bases, and 22 bases separated the two germline ends. The sample belongs to a study of CD4 T cells in relation to SARS-CoV-2 and coronaviruses. About the study: Crossreactive spike epitopes shared across donors were mapped to their HLA restriction. Study-level points and caveats: In approximately 70% of donors, memory CD4+ clonotypes crossrecognized SARS-CoV-2 and at least one common cold coronavirus spike. Each donor contributed either pre-pandemic or post-infection samples, not both.

Produced via immunoSEQ multiplex PCR; TCRdb's table is partial and in-frame only. The sample consists of 60,000 to 80,000 clones, 85% to 90% of them appearing once. CD4+ T cells from unexposed donors were obtained before the COVID-19 pandemic (2011-2018). The TCR comes from a human donor in good health. The V gene is TRBV24-1, the J gene TRBJ2-7; D might be TRBD2 (6 bases). Sequences were obtained from memory CD4+ T cells from PBMCs. In DNA form, the CDR3 reads TGTGCCACCAGTGATCCCCTGATCCCGGGACTTACAACCTACGAGCAGTACTTC. It is translated as CATSDPLIPGLTTYEQYF.